This TCR beta chain was captured by sequencing in a study of technical replicates of blood from a handful of donors (dated by TCRdb to 2016 to 2017). Comment on this clone: No antigen is known for it. No clone much larger than this one lies a single base away; base qualities are absent.

Library generation was performed with the immunoSEQ multiplex PCR assay. This immuneACCESS table, as held by TCRdb, lists in-frame sequences with V and J called but not all clones. Of the missing ones, under half trace to an unresolved V gene in checked studies; the others have no known cause. Recorded for this sample are roughly 79,000 clones; approximately 93% of them occurred a single time. The top ten clones comprise approximately 0.45% of the sample. Relative to germline, V is missing 1 base and J is missing 4 bases, with 6 bases of the junction outside any gene match. CDR1 and CDR2 are read off the germline V gene as SGDLS and YYNGEE. The CDR3 numbers 15 residues from cysteine through phenylalanine. Of the read, only the CDR3 DNA is kept; its 45 bases are in frame from base 1.

Input material: T cells isolated from PBMCs. This TCR derives from a human donor in good health. The chain uses TRBV9 and TRBJ2-5; 8 bases in the junction line up with TRBD1. The CDR3 in this case is CASSVYRGELETQYF. The sequenced DNA: TGTGCCAGCAGCGTATACAGGGGGGAGTTAGAGACCCAGTACTTC.